The clone carrying this T cell receptor (beta chain) was observed a single time. What it recognizes is unknown. The data stem from a study of Ad26.COV2.S vaccination and SARS-CoV-2 variants. The overall study: The study gave Ad26.COV2.S intramuscularly, once or twice 56 days apart.

CDR3 length equals 11 residues. Trimming removed 5 bases from V and 7 bases from J, with 9 bases in between. The repertoire was sequenced with immunoSEQ multiplex PCR; TCRdb's copy has only in-frame clones and lacks some. In the table there are approximately 360,000 clones, approximately 83% of which are singletons. As for treatment: 19 received Ad26.COV2.S at low or high dose, single or two shots; 5 received placebo; per-sample allocation not given. Material that was analyzed had been drawn on day 63 after the first vaccine or placebo injection. Study results and caveats: Reportedly, spike-specific CD8+ and CD4+ T cell responses achieved substantial breadth once vaccination had taken place.

The material was peripheral blood, obtained in a trial of Ad26.COV2.S vaccine versus placebo. The chain links TRBV12-3 or TRBV12-4 to TRBJ2-7, with D hard to call. The receptor was isolated from a person aged 18-65 years who received the Ad26.COV2.S COVID-19 vaccine or a placebo. CDR3 residues: CASSLKREQYF. As DNA, the CDR3 is TGTGCCAGCAGTCTGAAAAGGGAGCAGTACTTC.